This T cell receptor beta chain was captured by sequencing in a study of regulatory T cells in long-lasting Graves disease. Through Arm-PCR of CDR3 regions and iRepertoire HTBI primers, TCR beta libraries were built. Via MiXCR, TCRdb re-called the multiplex PCR reads, giving one row per CDR3 protein. The sample yields more than 400,000 distinct CDR3 sequences, around 15% seen once. This clonotype was counted many times. The antigen is unknown. This CDR3 has 18 amino acids. Trimming took 1 base from V and 3 from J; bases not matched to a gene: 14. Germline V gene sequence: CDR1 SGHTA, CDR2 FQGNSA. Study-wide findings and caveats: Persistent disease samples used TRBV28, TRBJ1-2 and TRBJ2-5 preferentially.

Indicated time point: newly diagnosed GD, antithyroid drugs for less than 3 months. The authors made the TCR library using RNA they extracted from PBMCs. This sample also appeared in a second study, on T cells in Graves' hyperthyroidism and ophthalmopathy. That source adds: TCR CDR3 underwent first-round RT-PCR with the HTBI primer set. Ophthalmopathy was separated from stable hyperthyroidism by a 13 V-J model.

The TCR was taken from a woman in her 30s with Graves disease. J is TRBJ2-7 and V is TRBV7-2, with 8 positions matching TRBD2. The sequencing here drew on peripheral blood mononuclear cells (PBMCs), taken at new diagnosis, from a patient treated with antithyroid drugs. This chain's CDR3 is CASSLVTVHSAGVYEQYF. The CDR3 region has the DNA TGTGCCAGCAGCTTAGTCACCGTCCACTCAGCGGGAGTCTACGAGCAGTACTTC.